The TCR beta chain described here comes from a study of OX40 agonist ivuxolimab in advanced cancers. Study information: Dose-escalation patients were diagnosed with hepatocellular carcinoma, melanoma, renal cell cancer or head and neck cancer.

CDR1 MNHNY and CDR2 SVGAGI come from the germline V gene (reference sequence). The V and J ends lost 7 bases and 5 bases respectively, with 15 bases between them. This CDR3 comprises 14 residues. Generated by immunoSEQ multiplex PCR, the TCRdb table keeps only in-frame clones and is missing some. The table includes approximately 58,000 clones, 86% detected once. This TCR was recovered from an adult with an advanced solid tumor such as melanoma, head and neck, liver or kidney cancer. The chain is built from TRBV6-6 and TRBJ2-1, with D maybe TRBD2 (6 bases). The sequences come from CD4+ or CD8+ T cells sorted from blood, collected in a trial of the OX40 agonist ivuxolimab. Here the CDR3 DNA reads TGTGCCAGCACCTTTTCGCCGGGAGACAATGAGCAGTTCTTC. The encoded protein is CASTFSPGDNEQFF.